Below, one T cell receptor (beta chain) is given with its context. Additional DNA sequences in this sample encode the identical CDR3. The CDR3 spans 14 residues. Per germline, CDR1 MDHEN and CDR2 SYDVKM. The V and J ends lost 6 bases and 2 bases, in that order; junction bases with no gene match: 1. Original data processing: From reference gene primer amplification, estimates of nucleated cell counts were derived. Some clones are missing from TCRdb's copy, which holds only in-frame ones; the method was immunoSEQ multiplex PCR. V and J calls plus clone size are reproduced from that table; the DNA served to infer D and trimming. The sample lists roughly 150,000 clones, 65% to 80% occurring once. This sample stems from a study of blood T cell repertoires in COVID-19. Whole-study context: There were acute and convalescent COVID-19 samples, and they came from the United States, Italy and Spain. PBMCs, B-cell-depleted T cells, or T cells were the source of the cDNA or gDNA that made up the material.

Specimen: peripheral blood. This sequence joins TRBV28 and TRBJ2-7; TRBD2 agrees at 13 bases. The sequence derives from a man aged 55 to 70 with acute or convalescent COVID-19. CDR3 nucleotide sequence: TGTGCCAGCAGACTAGCGGGAGGGACCTACGAGCAGTACTTC. Translated, it gives CASRLAGGTYEQYF.